These T cell receptor beta chains were read from a single sample in a study of T cells in localized non-small cell lung cancer. TCRdb's table, derived via immunoSEQ multiplex PCR, lists solely in-frame clones and lacks some. The data show about 35,000 clones, less than 95% seen once. The source was peripheral blood mononuclear cells, collected before any cancer treatment. The source is an older female donor with stage II lung adenocarcinoma. CDR3s include the opening cysteine and the closing phenylalanine or tryptophan. The order of the fields is V gene, J gene, CDR3 length, clone size, CDR3 protein. Clone size is not always given. Where it is, it says once, few, many or a class for expanded clones.

TRBV30	TRBJ1-4	16	-	CAWSHEADATNEKLFF
TRBV27	TRBJ1-2	18	-	CASRERRQGAGINYGYTF
TRBV4-2	TRBJ1-2	16	-	CASSQEGAGGNGGYTF
TRBV29-1	TRBJ1-4	13	-	CSVTARGNEKLFF
TRBV28	TRBJ1-5	21	-	CASSLWGPGQGSLGRNQPQHF
TRBV29-1	TRBJ1-4	13	-	CSGRDRYNEKLFF
TRBV12-1	TRBJ2-3	21	-	CASSFSFRTLRVSSAADTQYF
TRBV30	TRBJ2-7	13	-	CAWRPERAGEQYF
TRBV5-1	TRBJ1-2	14	-	CASSLEGLAYGYTF
TRBV15	TRBJ1-4	15	few	CATSRDWGGGEKLFF
TRBV9	TRBJ2-1	17	-	CASSPRRQAGGPNEQFF
TRBV4-1	TRBJ2-7	11	-	CASSQENEQYF
TRBV4-3	TRBJ1-4	14	-	CASSPNPTAGKLFF
TRBV18	TRBJ1-4	14	-	CASSPQATAEKLFF
TRBV28	TRBJ1-5	11	-	CASSMVTFQHF